This T cell receptor beta chain came from a study of neoadjuvant anti-PD-1 for oral cavity cancer. Time point indicated: after neoadjuvant nivolumab, at surgical resection. Measured with immunoSEQ multiplex PCR; TCRdb has only the in-frame clones, and not every one. The sample has just under 70,000 clones, about 85% seen once. Germline-derived CDR1 and CDR2 are SGDLS and YYNGEE. V gave up 4 bases and J gave up 6 bases; unmatched junction bases: 7. The CDR3 runs to 14 residues. The source of this sequence is a person between 40 and 85 years old with oral cavity squamous cell carcinoma. The chain employs TRBV9 and TRBJ1-2, with 9 positions matching TRBD1. The sample in question was PBMCs, obtained after nivolumab (anti-PD-1) treatment. CDR3 nucleotide sequence: TGTGCCAGCAGCCTTGACAGGGGGATGGATGGCTACACCTTC. It codes for CASSLDRGMDGYTF.